This T cell receptor (beta chain) was found in a study of blood T cell repertoires in COVID-19. V lost 3 bases to trimming and J lost 0 bases, with 10 bases between them. The CDR3 is 15 residues long. Looked up from germline, CDR1 is SNHLY and CDR2 is FYNNEI. The participants were between about 18 and 89 years old and came from some 25 US areas. Participants reported their clinical history, and cohort assignment relied on those reports. Assay used: immunoSEQ multiplex PCR; TCRdb lists only in-frame clones, some missing. Of some 270,000 clones in the sample, roughly 91% were seen once. Material for sequencing was PBMCs or T cells enriched from blood (not recorded which). The chain combines TRBV2 with TRBJ2-3; a weak D match, TRBD2 (6 bases). The origin of this receptor is a woman aged 55-75 years who had recovered from COVID-19. The CDR3 DNA follows: TGTGCCAGCAGTGAGTTAGCGGTTAGCACAGATACGCAGTATTTT. Its protein product is CASSELAVSTDTQYF.